This TCR beta chain was captured by sequencing in a study of blood T cell repertoires in COVID-19. Participants, about 18 to 100 years old, spanned approximately 25 US areas. This clone was detected only once. Original processing notes: Nucleated cell number was recorded as an estimate derived from reference gene primer amplification. Clones were read by immunoSEQ multiplex PCR, and TCRdb kept only the in-frame ones, dropping some. V, J and clone size are taken as reported in that table, and D and trimming were inferred from the DNA itself. This sample has fewer than 250,000 clones; about 83% occur once, and the top ten carry 3% to 4%. Sequencing input: PBMCs or T cells enriched from blood (not recorded which). The TCR comes from a middle-aged woman who had been exposed to COVID-19.

This CDR3 reads CASSPAGGTQYF. Here the CDR3 DNA reads TGTGCCAGCAGCCCAGCGGGGGGGACCCAGTACTTC. V and J are TRBV7-8 and TRBJ2-5, with 9 bases lining up with TRBD2. The V and J ends lost 5 bases and 7 bases, in that order; junction bases with no gene match: 2. The CDR3 covers 12 residues. CDR1 is SGHVS and CDR2 is FQNEAQ in the germline V gene. Looking up the rest from reference TRBV7-8 and TRBJ2-5 gives the full variable domain: GAGVSQSPRYKVAKRGQDVALRCDPISGHVSLFWYQQALGQGPEFLTYFQNEAQLDKSGLPSDRFFAERPEGSVSTLKIQRTQQEDSAVYLCASSPAGGTQYFGPGTRLLVL.